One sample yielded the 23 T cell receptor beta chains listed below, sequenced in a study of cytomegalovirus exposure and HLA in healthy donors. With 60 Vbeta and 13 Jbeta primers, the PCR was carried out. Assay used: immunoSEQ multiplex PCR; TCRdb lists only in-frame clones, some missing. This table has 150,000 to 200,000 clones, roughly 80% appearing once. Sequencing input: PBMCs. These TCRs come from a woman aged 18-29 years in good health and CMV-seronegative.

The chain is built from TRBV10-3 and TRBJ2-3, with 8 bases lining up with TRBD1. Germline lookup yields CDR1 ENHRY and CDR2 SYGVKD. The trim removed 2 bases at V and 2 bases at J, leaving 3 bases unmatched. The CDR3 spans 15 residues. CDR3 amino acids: CAISEEGQDTDTQYF. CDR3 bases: TGTGCCATCAGTGAGGAGGGACAGGACACAGATACGCAGTATTTT.

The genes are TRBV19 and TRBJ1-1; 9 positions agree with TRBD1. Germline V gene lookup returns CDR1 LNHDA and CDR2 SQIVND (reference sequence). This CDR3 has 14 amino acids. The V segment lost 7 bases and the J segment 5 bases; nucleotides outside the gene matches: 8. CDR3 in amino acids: CASMATGGWTEAFF. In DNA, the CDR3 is TGTGCCAGTATGGCTACAGGGGGCTGGACTGAAGCTTTCTTT. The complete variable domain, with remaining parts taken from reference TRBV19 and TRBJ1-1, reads DGGITQSPKYLFRKEGQNVTLSCEQNLNHDAMYWYRQDPGQGLRLIYYSQIVNDFQKGDIAEGYSVSREKKESFPLTVTSAQKNPTAFYLCASMATGGWTEAFFGQGTRLTVV.

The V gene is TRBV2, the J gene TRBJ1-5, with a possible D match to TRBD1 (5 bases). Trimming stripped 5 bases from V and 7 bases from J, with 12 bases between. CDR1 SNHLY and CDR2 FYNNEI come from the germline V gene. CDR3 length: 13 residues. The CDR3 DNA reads TGTGCCAGCAGTTGGGCGTCAGGGCAGCCCCAGCATTTT. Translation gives CASSWASGQPQHF.

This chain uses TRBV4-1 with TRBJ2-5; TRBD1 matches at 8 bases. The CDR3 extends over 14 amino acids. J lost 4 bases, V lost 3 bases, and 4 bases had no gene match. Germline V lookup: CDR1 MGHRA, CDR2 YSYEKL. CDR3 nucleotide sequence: TGCGCCAGCAGCCATCGACAGGGGCGAGAGACCCAGTACTTC. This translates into CASSHRQGRETQYF.

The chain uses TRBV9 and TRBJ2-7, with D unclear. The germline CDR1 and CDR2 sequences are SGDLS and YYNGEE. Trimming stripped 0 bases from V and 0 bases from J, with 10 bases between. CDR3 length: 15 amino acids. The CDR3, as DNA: TGTGCCAGCAGCGTAGGAATAGCCCGCTCCTACGAGCAGTACTTC. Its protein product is CASSVGIARSYEQYF.

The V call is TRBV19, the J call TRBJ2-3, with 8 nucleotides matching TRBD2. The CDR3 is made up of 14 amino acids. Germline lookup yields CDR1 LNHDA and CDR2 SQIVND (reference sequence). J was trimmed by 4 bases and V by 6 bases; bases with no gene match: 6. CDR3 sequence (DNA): TGTGCCAGTAGAGACGGGAGGGCCGCAGATACGCAGTATTTT. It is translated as CASRDGRAADTQYF.

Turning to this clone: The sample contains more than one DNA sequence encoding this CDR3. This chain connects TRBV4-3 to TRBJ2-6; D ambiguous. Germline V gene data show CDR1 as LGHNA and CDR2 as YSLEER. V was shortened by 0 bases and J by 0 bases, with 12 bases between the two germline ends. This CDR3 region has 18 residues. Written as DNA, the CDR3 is TGCGCCAGCAGCCAAGATTCGGAGATTACCTCTGGGGCCAACGTCCTGACTTTC. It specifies CASSQDSEITSGANVLTF.

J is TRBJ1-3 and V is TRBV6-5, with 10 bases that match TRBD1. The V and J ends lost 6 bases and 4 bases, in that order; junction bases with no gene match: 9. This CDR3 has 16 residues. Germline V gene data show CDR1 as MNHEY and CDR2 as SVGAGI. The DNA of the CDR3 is TGTGCCAGCAGCTACATTGACAGGGGGCCAGGAAACACCATATATTTT. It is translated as CASSYIDRGPGNTIYF.

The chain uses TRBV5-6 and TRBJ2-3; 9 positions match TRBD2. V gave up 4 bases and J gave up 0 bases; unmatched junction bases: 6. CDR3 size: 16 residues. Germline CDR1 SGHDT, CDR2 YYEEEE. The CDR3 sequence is CASSETSGSSTDTQYF. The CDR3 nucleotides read TGTGCCAGCAGCGAAACTAGCGGGTCTAGCACAGATACGCAGTATTTT.

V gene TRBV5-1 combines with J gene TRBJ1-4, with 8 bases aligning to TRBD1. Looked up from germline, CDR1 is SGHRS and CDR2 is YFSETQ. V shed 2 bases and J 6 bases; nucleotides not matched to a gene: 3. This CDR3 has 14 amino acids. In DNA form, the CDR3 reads TGCGCCAGCAGCTTTGGACAGGGCTATGAAAAACTGTTTTTT. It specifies CASSFGQGYEKLFF.

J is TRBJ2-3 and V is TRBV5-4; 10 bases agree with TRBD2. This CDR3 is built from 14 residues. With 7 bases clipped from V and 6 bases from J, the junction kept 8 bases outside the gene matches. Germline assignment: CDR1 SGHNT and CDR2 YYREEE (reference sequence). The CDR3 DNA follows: TGTGCCAGCGGGTCTAGCGGGAGCGGGGATACGCAGTATTTT. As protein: CASGSSGSGDTQYF.

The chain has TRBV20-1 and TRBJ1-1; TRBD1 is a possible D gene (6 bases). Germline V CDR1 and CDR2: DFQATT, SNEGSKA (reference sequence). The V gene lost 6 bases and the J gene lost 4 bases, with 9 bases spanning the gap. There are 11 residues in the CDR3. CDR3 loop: CSARDTTEAFF. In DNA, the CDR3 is TGCAGTGCCAGGGACACCACTGAAGCTTTCTTT.

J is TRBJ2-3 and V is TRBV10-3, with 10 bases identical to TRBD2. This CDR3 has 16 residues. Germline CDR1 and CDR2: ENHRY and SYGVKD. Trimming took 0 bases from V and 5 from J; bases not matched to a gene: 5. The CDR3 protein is CAISESPSGSKDTQYF. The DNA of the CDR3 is TGTGCCATCAGTGAGTCGCCTAGCGGGAGTAAAGATACGCAGTATTTT.

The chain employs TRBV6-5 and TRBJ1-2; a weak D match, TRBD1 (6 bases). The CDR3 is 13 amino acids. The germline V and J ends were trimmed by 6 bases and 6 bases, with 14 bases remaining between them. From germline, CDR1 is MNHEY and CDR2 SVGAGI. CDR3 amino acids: CASRGTMDDGYTF. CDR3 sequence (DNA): TGTGCCAGCAGAGGGACAATGGACGATGGCTACACCTTC.

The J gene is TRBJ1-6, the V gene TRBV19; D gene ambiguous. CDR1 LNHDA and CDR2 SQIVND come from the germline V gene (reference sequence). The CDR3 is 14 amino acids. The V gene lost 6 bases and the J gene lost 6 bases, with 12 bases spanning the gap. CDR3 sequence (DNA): TGTGCCAGTAGCACCGGGAAAAGTAATTCACCCCTCCACTTT. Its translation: CASSTGKSNSPLHF.

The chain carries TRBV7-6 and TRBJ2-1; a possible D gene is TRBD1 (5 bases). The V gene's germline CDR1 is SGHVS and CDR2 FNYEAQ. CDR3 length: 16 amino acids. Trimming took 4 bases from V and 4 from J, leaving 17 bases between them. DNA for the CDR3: TGTGCCAGCAGCTCGATGCGACAGATTTATTACAATGAGCAGTTCTTC. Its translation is CASSSMRQIYYNEQFF. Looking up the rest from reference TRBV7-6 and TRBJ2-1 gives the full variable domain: GAGVSQSPRYKVTKRGQDVALRCDPISGHVSLYWYRQALGQGPEFLTYFNYEAQQDKSGLPNDRFSAERPEGSISTLTIQRTEQRDSAMYRCASSSMRQIYYNEQFFGPGTRLTVL.

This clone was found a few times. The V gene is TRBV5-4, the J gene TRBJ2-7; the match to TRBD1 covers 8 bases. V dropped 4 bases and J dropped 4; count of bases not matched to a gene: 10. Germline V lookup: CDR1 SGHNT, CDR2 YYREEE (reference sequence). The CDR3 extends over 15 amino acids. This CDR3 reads CASSTSDRASYEQYF. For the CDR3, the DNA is TGTGCCAGCAGCACCTCGGACAGGGCGTCGTACGAGCAGTACTTC.

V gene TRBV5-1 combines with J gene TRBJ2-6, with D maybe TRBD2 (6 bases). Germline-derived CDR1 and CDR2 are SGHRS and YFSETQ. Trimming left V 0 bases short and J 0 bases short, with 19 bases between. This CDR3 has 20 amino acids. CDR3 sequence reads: CASSLGGNAAGTSGANVLTF. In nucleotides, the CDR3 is TGCGCCAGCAGCTTGGGGGGAAATGCTGCGGGAACCTCTGGGGCCAACGTCCTGACTTTC. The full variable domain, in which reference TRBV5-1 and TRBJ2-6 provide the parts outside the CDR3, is KAGVTQTPRYLIKTRGQQVTLSCSPISGHRSVSWYQQTPGQGLQFLFEYFSETQRNKGNFPGRFSGRQFSNSRSEMNVSTLELGDSALYLCASSLGGNAAGTSGANVLTFGAGSRLTVL.

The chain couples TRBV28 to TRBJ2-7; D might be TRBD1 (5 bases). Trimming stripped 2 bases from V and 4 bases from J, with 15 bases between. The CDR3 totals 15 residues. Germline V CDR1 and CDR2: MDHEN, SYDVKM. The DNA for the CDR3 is TGTGCCAGCAGTTTAATCTTGGGGCAGGCTTACGAGCAGTACTTC. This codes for CASSLILGQAYEQYF.

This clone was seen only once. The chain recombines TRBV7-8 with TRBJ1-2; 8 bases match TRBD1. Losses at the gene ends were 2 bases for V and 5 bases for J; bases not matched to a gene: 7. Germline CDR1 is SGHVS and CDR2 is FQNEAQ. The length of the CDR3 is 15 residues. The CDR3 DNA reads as TGTGCCAGCAGCTTACAGCCACAGGGGGAATATGGCTACACCTTC. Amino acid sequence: CASSLQPQGEYGYTF.

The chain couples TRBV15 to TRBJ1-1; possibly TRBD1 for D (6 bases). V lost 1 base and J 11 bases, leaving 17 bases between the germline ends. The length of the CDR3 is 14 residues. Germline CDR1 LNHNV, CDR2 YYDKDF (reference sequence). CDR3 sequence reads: CATSRGGSGVEAFF. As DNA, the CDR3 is TGTGCCACCAGCAGAGGTGGGTCAGGGGTTGAGGCTTTCTTT.

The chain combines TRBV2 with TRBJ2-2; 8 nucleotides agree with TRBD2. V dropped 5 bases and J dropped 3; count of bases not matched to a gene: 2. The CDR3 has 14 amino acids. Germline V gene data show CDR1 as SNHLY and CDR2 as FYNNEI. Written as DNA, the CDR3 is TGTGCCAGCAGTCAGCGGGAGTACACCGGGGAGCTGTTTTTT. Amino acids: CASSQREYTGELFF.

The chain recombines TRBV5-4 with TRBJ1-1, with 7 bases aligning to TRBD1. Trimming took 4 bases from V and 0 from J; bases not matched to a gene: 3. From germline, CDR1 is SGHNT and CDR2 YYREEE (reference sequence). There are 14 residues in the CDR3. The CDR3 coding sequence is TGTGCCAGCAGCCGGGACAGCATGAACACTGAAGCTTTCTTT. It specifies CASSRDSMNTEAFF.